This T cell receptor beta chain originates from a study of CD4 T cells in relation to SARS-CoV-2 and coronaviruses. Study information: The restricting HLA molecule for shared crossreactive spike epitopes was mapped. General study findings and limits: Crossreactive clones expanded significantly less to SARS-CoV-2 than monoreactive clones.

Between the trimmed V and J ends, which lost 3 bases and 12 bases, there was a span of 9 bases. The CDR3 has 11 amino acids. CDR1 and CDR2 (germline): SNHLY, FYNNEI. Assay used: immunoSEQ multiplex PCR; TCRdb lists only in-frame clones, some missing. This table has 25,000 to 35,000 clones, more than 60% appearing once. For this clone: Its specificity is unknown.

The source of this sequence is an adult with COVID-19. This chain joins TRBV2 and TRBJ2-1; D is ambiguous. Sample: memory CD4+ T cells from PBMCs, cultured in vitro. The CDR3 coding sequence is TGTGCCAGCAGTGATTCCCTGGGGCAGTTCTTC. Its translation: CASSDSLGQFF.